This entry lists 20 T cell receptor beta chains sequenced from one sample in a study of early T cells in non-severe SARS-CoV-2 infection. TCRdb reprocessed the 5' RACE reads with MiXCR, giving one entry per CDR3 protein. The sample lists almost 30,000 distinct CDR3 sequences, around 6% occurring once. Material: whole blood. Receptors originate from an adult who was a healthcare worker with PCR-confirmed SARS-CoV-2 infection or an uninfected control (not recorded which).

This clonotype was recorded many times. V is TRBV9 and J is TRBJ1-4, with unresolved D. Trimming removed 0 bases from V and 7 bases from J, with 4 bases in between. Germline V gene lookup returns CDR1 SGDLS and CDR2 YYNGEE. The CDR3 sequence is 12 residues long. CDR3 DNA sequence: TGTGCCAGCAGCGTAGAAGGTGAAAAACTGTTTTTT. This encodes CASSVEGEKLFF.

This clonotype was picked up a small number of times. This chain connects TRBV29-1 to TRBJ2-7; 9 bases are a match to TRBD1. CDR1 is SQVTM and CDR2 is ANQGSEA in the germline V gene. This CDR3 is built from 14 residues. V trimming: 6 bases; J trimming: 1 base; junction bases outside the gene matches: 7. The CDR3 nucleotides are TGCAGCGTATCCGGAGGGACAGGGTCCTACGAGCAGTACTTC. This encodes CSVSGGTGSYEQYF.

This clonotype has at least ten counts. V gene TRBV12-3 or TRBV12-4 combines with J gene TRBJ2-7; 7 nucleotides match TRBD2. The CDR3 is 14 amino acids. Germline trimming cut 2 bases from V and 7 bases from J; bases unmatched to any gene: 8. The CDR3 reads CASSLRGSTTEQYF. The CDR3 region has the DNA TGTGCCAGCAGTTTACGCGGGAGCACGACTGAGCAGTACTTC.

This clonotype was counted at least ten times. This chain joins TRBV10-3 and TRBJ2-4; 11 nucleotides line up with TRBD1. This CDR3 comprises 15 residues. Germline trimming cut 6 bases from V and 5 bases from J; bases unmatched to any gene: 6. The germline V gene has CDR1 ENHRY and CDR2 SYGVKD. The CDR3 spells CAIRAGTGGQNIQYF. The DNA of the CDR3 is TGTGCCATCAGAGCCGGGACAGGGGGTCAAAACATTCAGTACTTC.

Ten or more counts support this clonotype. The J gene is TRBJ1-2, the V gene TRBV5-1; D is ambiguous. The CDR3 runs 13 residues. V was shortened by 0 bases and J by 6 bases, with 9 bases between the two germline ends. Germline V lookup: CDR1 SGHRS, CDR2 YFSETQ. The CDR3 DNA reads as TGCGCCAGCAGCTTGGTGGCACCGCATGGCTACACCTTC. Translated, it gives CASSLVAPHGYTF.

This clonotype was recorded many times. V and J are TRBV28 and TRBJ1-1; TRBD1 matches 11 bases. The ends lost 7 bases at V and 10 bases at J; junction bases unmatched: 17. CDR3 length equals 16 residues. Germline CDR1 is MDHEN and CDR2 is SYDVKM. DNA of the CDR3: TGTGCCAGCATCACCTCGTACCGGGACAGGGGGTTCGGAGCTTTCTTT. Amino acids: CASITSYRDRGFGAFF.

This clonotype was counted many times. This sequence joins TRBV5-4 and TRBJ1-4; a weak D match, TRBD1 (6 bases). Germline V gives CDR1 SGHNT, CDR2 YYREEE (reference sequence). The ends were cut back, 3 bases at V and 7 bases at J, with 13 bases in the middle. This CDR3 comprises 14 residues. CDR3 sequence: CASSSRQEGEKLFF. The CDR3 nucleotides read TGTGCCAGCAGCTCCAGACAGGAGGGTGAAAAACTGTTTTTT.

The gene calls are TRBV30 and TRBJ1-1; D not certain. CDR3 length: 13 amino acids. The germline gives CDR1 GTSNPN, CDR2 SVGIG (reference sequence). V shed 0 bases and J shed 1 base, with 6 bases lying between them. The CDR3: CAWSVGGNTEAFF. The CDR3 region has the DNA TGTGCCTGGAGTGTAGGCGGGAACACTGAAGCTTTCTTT.

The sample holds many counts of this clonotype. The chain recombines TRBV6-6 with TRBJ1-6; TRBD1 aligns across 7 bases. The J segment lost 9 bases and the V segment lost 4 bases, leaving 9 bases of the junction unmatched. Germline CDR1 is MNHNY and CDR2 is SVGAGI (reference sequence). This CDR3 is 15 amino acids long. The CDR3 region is CASSSRDRAVSPLHF. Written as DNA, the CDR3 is TGTGCCAGCAGTTCTAGGGACAGAGCCGTTTCACCCCTCCACTTT.

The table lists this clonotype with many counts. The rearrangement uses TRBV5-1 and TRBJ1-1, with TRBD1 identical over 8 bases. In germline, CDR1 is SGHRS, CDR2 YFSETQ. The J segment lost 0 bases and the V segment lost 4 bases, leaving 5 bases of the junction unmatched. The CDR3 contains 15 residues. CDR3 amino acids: CASSPWTGLNTEAFF. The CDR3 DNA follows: TGCGCCAGCAGCCCTTGGACAGGGTTGAACACTGAAGCTTTCTTT.

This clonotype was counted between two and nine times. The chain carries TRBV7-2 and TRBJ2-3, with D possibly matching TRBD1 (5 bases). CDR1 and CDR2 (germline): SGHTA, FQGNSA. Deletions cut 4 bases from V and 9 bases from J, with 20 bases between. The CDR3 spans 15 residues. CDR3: CASSSPGHAQWTQYF. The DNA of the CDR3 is TGTGCCAGCAGCTCACCTGGACACGCGCAGTGGACGCAGTATTTT.

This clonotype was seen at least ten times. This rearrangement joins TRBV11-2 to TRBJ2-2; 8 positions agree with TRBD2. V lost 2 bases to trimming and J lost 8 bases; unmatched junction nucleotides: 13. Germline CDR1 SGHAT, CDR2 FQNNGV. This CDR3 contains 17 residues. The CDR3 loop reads CASSLTLAGGPQGELFF. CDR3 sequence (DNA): TGTGCCAGCAGCTTAACTCTTGCGGGGGGACCCCAAGGGGAGCTGTTTTTT. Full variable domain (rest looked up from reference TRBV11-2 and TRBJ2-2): EAGVAQSPRYKIIEKRQSVAFWCNPISGHATLYWYQQILGQGPKLLIQFQNNGVVDDSQLPKDRFSAERLKGVDSTLKIQPAKLEDSAVYLCASSLTLAGGPQGELFFGEGSRLTVL.

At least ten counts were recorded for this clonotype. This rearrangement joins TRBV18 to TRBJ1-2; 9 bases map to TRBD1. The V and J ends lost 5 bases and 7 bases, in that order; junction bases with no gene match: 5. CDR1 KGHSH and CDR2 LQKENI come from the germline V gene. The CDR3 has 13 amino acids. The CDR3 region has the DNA TGTGCCAGCTCAGCCGGGACAGGGTCTGGCTACACCTTC. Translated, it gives CASSAGTGSGYTF. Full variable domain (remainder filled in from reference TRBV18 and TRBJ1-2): NAGVMQNPRHLVRRRGQEARLRCSPMKGHSHVYWYRQLPEEGLKFMVYLQKENIIDESGMPKERFSAEFPKEGPSILRIQQVVRGDSAAYFCASSAGTGSGYTFGSGTRLTVV.

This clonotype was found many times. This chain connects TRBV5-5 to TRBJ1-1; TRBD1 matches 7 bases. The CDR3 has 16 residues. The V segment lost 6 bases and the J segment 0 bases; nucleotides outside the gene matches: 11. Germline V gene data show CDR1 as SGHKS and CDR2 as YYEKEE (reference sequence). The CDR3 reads CASNQKGQTMNTEAFF. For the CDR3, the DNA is TGTGCCAGCAACCAGAAGGGACAGACCATGAACACTGAAGCTTTCTTT.

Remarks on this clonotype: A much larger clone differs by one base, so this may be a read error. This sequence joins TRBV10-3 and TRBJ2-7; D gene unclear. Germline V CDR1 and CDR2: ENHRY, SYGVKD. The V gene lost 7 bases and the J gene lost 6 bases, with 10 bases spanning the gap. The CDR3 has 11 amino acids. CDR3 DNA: TGTGCCATCATCTTTACGAGCGAGCAGTACTTC. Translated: CAIIFTSEQYF.

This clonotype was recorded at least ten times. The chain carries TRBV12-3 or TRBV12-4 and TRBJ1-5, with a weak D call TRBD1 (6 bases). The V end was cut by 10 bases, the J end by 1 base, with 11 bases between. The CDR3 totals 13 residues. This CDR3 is CATGHGSNQPQHF. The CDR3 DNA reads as TGTGCCACGGGACATGGGAGCAATCAGCCCCAGCATTTT.

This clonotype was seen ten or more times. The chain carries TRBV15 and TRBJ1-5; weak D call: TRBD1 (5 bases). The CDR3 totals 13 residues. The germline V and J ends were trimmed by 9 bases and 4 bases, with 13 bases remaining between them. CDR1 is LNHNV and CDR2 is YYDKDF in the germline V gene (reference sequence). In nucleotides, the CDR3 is TGTGCCACGGCCCTGGGACGGAATCAGCCCCAGCATTTT. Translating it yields CATALGRNQPQHF.

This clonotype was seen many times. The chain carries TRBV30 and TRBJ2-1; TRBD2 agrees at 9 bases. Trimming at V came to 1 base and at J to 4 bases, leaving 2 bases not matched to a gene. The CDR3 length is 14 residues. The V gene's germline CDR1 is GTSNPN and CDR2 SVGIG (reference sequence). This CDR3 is CAWSGLAVYNEQFF. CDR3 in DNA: TGTGCCTGGAGTGGACTAGCGGTTTACAATGAGCAGTTCTTC.

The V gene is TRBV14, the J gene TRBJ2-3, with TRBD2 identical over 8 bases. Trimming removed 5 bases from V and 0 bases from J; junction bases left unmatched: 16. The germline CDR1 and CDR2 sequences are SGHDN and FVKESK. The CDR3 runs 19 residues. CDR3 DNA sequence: TGTGCCAGCAGCGCCTCACGAAGCGGGGGAGTTACCAGCACAGATACGCAGTATTTT. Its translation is CASSASRSGGVTSTDTQYF.

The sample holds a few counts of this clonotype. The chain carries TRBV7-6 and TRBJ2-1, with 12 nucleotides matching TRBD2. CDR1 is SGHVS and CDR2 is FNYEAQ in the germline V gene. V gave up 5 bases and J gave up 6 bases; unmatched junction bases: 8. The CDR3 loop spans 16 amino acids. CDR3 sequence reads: CASSPETSGGVNEQFF. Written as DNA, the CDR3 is TGTGCCAGCAGCCCTGAGACTAGCGGGGGTGTCAATGAGCAGTTCTTC. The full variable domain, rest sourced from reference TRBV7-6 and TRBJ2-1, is GAGVSQSPRYKVTKRGQDVALRCDPISGHVSLYWYRQALGQGPEFLTYFNYEAQQDKSGLPNDRFSAERPEGSISTLTIQRTEQRDSAMYRCASSPETSGGVNEQFFGPGTRLTVL.